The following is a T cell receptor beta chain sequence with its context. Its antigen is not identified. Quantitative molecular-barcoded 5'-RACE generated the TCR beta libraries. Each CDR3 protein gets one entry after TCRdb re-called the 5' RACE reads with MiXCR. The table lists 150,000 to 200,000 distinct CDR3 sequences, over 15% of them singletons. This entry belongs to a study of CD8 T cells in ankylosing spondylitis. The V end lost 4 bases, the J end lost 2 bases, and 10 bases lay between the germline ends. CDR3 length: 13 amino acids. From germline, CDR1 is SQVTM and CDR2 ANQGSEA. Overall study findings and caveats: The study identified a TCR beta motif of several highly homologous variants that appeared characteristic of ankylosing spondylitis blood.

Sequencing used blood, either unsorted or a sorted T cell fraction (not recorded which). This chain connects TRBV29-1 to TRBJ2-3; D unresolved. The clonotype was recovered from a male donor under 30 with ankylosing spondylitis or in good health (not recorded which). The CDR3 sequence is CSVVLRLTDTQYF. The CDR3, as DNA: TGCAGCGTTGTTCTTCGTCTCACAGATACGCAGTATTTT.